This passage covers 31 T cell receptor beta chains from one sample sequenced in a study of blood T cell repertoires in COVID-19. Only in-frame clones appear in the TCRdb table, and some are missing; sequencing was by immunoSEQ multiplex PCR. The sample consists of around 25,000 clones, approximately 90% of them appearing once. The specimen was peripheral blood. Receptor source: a human donor in a cohort sampled during active COVID-19.

The CDR3 reads CASSEGQMNTEAFF. The CDR3, as DNA: TGCGCCAGCAGTGAGGGACAGATGAACACTGAAGCTTTCTTT. The rearrangement uses TRBV10-2 and TRBJ1-1; possibly TRBD1 for D (6 bases). This CDR3 region has 14 residues. V was trimmed by 2 bases and J by 0 bases, leaving 7 bases between them. Germline loops: CDR1 WSHSY, CDR2 SAAADI.

This clone was seen just once. The rearrangement uses TRBV7-9 and TRBJ2-1, with D possibly being TRBD1 (6 bases). The CDR3 is 12 amino acids. Between the trimmed V and J ends, which lost 5 bases and 7 bases, there was a span of 9 bases. The germline CDR1 and CDR2 sequences are SEHNR and FQNEAQ (reference sequence). This chain's CDR3 is CASSPQGNEQFF. DNA of the CDR3: TGTGCCAGCAGCCCACAGGGTAATGAGCAGTTCTTC.

The CDR3 is CASRALGRGNQPQHF. The CDR3 coding sequence is TGTGCCAGCAGGGCCCTGGGCCGGGGGAATCAGCCCCAGCATTTT. J is TRBJ1-5 and V is TRBV28; D possibly corresponds to TRBD1 (5 bases). CDR1 is MDHEN and CDR2 is SYDVKM in the germline V gene. The CDR3 has 15 amino acids. The V end lost 6 bases, the J end lost 4 bases, and 16 bases lay between the germline ends. The entire variable domain, with the rest obtained from reference TRBV28 and TRBJ1-5, is as follows: DVKVTQSSRYLVKRTGEKVFLECVQDMDHENMFWYRQDPGLGLRLIYFSYDVKMKEKGDIPEGYSVSREKKERFSLILESASTNQTSMYLCASRALGRGNQPQHFGDGTRLSIL.

CDR3: CASSQRDTNTGELFF. The CDR3 DNA is TGTGCCAGCTCACAAAGGGACACGAACACCGGGGAGCTGTTTTTT. The chain carries TRBV18 and TRBJ2-2; D is perhaps TRBD1 (6 bases). Germline V gene lookup returns CDR1 KGHSH and CDR2 LQKENI. This CDR3 spans 15 amino acids. The V and J ends lost 4 bases and 0 bases respectively, with 9 bases between them.

The chain uses TRBV27 and TRBJ1-5; 10 nucleotides agree with TRBD1. Unmatched junction bases numbered 7, after V lost 5 bases and J lost 6 bases. CDR3 length: 15 amino acids. The germline V gene encodes CDR1 MNHEY and CDR2 SMNVEV (reference sequence). CDR3 in amino acids: CASSAWTGGSQPQHF. In nucleotides, the CDR3 is TGTGCCAGCAGTGCCTGGACAGGGGGGAGTCAGCCCCAGCATTTT.

This chain links TRBV7-6 with TRBJ2-3, with TRBD2 matching over 9 bases. Unmatched junction bases numbered 7, after V lost 4 bases and J lost 2 bases. The CDR3 spans 16 residues. Germline V CDR1 and CDR2: SGHVS, FNYEAQ. Here the CDR3 DNA reads TGTGCCAGCAGCTACAGCGGGGGGCCCTCCACAGATACGCAGTATTTT. Residues: CASSYSGGPSTDTQYF.

A single count supports this clone. The chain combines TRBV11-3 with TRBJ2-1; 8 nucleotides line up with TRBD2. Germline V gene lookup returns CDR1 SGHNT and CDR2 YENEEA. This CDR3 spans 18 amino acids. V lost 4 bases, J lost 3 bases, and 14 bases stayed unmatched. The DNA for the CDR3 is TGTGCCAGCAGCTCTACGTCTAGCGGGTCAGTAAACTACAATGAGCAGTTCTTC. Protein product: CASSSTSSGSVNYNEQFF.

CDR3 DNA: TGTGCCAGCAGTGATACCCCAGGGCTGTCCGGGGAGCTGTTTTTT. Translation gives CASSDTPGLSGELFF. The chain recombines TRBV2 with TRBJ2-2; D may be TRBD1 (5 bases). The CDR3 contains 15 residues. Germline V gene data show CDR1 as SNHLY and CDR2 as FYNNEI. The germline V and J ends were trimmed by 3 bases and 6 bases, with 14 bases remaining between them.

The CDR3 nucleotides are TGCGCCAGCAGCTTGGCTGCGGGAGGGGTGGTAAATGAGCAGTTCTTC. Translation gives CASSLAAGGVVNEQFF. The gene calls are TRBV5-1 and TRBJ2-1, with 9 positions matching TRBD2. Losses at the gene ends were 0 bases for V and 7 bases for J; bases not matched to a gene: 8. CDR1 and CDR2 (germline): SGHRS, YFSETQ. The CDR3 is 16 amino acids.

V gene TRBV7-2 combines with J gene TRBJ1-2, with 10 bases that match TRBD1. V shed 3 bases, J shed 14 bases, and the junction held 9 bases outside the gene matches. The CDR3 spans 13 residues. Germline CDR1 SGHTA, CDR2 FQGNSA. CDR3 DNA: TGTGCCAGCAGCTTGCCCGGGGACAGGGGCGGGACCTTC. The encoded protein is CASSLPGDRGGTF.

This chain joins TRBV6-5 and TRBJ2-2; D unresolved. This CDR3 contains 14 residues. The germline V and J ends were trimmed by 0 bases and 1 base, with 3 bases remaining between them. Germline CDR1 MNHEY, CDR2 SVGAGI. The CDR3, as DNA: TGTGCCAGCAGTTACTCGAGGAACACCGGGGAGCTGTTTTTT. It yields the protein CASSYSRNTGELFF.

The genes are TRBV29-1 and TRBJ1-5; 8 bases fit TRBD1. Germline V CDR1 and CDR2: SQVTM, ANQGSEA. CDR3 length: 14 amino acids. V was clipped by 6 bases and J by 3 bases; unmatched bases: 7. The CDR3 spells CSVVTGEPNQPQHF. The CDR3 nucleotides are TGCAGCGTCGTGACAGGGGAGCCCAATCAGCCCCAGCATTTT.

V gene TRBV30 combines with J gene TRBJ2-1; 7 bases map to TRBD2. CDR3 size: 16 residues. After removal of 0 bases from V and 10 bases from J, the junction contained 15 bases not matched to a gene. Germline V CDR1 and CDR2: GTSNPN, SVGIG (reference sequence). CDR3 protein: CAWSVGGAGALGEQFF. In nucleotides, the CDR3 is TGTGCCTGGAGTGTGGGAGGGGCGGGTGCCCTTGGGGAGCAGTTCTTC.

This chain joins TRBV28 and TRBJ2-1; TRBD2 aligns across 9 bases. Germline values: CDR1 MDHEN, CDR2 SYDVKM. V lost 6 bases to trimming and J lost 7 bases; unmatched junction nucleotides: 10. This CDR3 is 15 amino acids long. The CDR3 DNA reads TGTGCCAGCAGCCCACCGGGAGCGGGAGGTAATGAGCAGTTCTTC. This sequence encodes CASSPPGAGGNEQFF.

This chain connects TRBV6-4 to TRBJ1-5; 8 bases match TRBD1. The CDR3 totals 17 residues. Trimming cost V 3 bases and J 5 bases; bases outside gene matches: 12. CDR1 MRHNA and CDR2 SNTAGT come from the germline V gene. Written as DNA, the CDR3 is TGTGCCAGCAGTGAGGGGCAGGGGGCGAGTGAGGATCAGCCCCAGCATTTT. It specifies CASSEGQGASEDQPQHF.

The chain recombines TRBV7-2 with TRBJ2-1, with a weak D call TRBD2 (6 bases). CDR3 length: 15 amino acids. V lost 3 bases, J lost 0 bases, and 9 bases lay in between. Germline CDR1 SGHTA, CDR2 FQGNSA. CDR3 amino acids: CASSFGLNSYNEQFF. CDR3 bases: TGTGCCAGCAGCTTCGGACTAAACTCCTACAATGAGCAGTTCTTC.

This clone was counted a few times. This chain links TRBV19 with TRBJ2-7; 8 bases align to TRBD2. The germline V gene has CDR1 LNHDA and CDR2 SQIVND (reference sequence). With V trimmed by 9 bases and J by 6 bases, 10 bases remained unmatched. This CDR3 is built from 13 residues. In DNA, the CDR3 is TGTGCCAGCCCCGGGACTAGTGTCTCCGAGCAGTACTTC. Translating it yields CASPGTSVSEQYF.

V is TRBV5-1 and J is TRBJ2-7; possibly TRBD2 for D (6 bases). The CDR3 loop spans 14 amino acids. CDR1 and CDR2 from the germline V gene are SGHRS and YFSETQ. V was clipped by 3 bases and J by 5 bases, with 15 bases between them. CDR3 region: CASSWGLPVDEQYF. CDR3 DNA sequence: TGCGCCAGCAGCTGGGGACTCCCTGTGGACGAGCAGTACTTC.

This clone appeared a single time. This chain joins TRBV18 and TRBJ2-1, with 9 bases aligning to TRBD1. There are 14 residues in the CDR3. The germline gives CDR1 KGHSH, CDR2 LQKENI. V dropped 1 base and J dropped 9; count of bases not matched to a gene: 4. The CDR3 DNA is TGTGCCAGCTCACCACAAACAGGGGGCAGTGAGCAGTTCTTC. Its translation: CASSPQTGGSEQFF.

The chain joins TRBV29-1 to TRBJ1-1; 10 positions agree with TRBD1. V trimming: 7 bases; J trimming: 3 bases; junction bases outside the gene matches: 2. The CDR3 extends over 12 amino acids. Germline V gene data show CDR1 as SQVTM and CDR2 as ANQGSEA. The CDR3 spells CSAGTGDTEAFF. The CDR3 DNA reads TGCAGCGCCGGGACAGGGGACACTGAAGCTTTCTTT.

The chain couples TRBV6-2 or TRBV6-3 to TRBJ1-2; D remains ambiguous. This CDR3 has 13 residues. Trimming left V 2 bases short and J 4 bases short, with 8 bases between. From germline, CDR1 is MNHEY and CDR2 SVGEGT. The CDR3 loop is CASSYASSYGYTF. Here the CDR3 DNA reads TGTGCCAGCAGTTACGCCAGTTCCTATGGCTACACCTTC.

This chain connects TRBV23-1 to TRBJ1-1; the D is unclear. TRBV23-1 is annotated as an ORF whose role is uncertain. The CDR3 consists of 14 residues. V dropped 4 bases and J dropped 0 bases, with 9 bases sitting between them. CDR3 amino acids: CASSLLKMNTEAFF. DNA of the CDR3: TGCGCCAGCAGTCTTTTAAAAATGAACACTGAAGCTTTCTTT.

The chain uses TRBV3-1 (or the pseudogene TRBV3-2) and TRBJ2-2; D may be TRBD2 (7 bases). Germline lookup yields CDR1 LGHDT and CDR2 YNNKEL (reference sequence). The CDR3 is made up of 15 amino acids. The ends were cut back, 7 bases at V and 5 bases at J, with 17 bases in the middle. CDR3 bases: TGTGCCAGCACCCTTCGGGGGGCCGGAACCGGGGAGCTGTTTTTT. This gives the protein CASTLRGAGTGELFF.

The chain carries TRBV5-4 and TRBJ2-1; 10 bases align to TRBD2. Germline CDR1 SGHNT, CDR2 YYREEE (reference sequence). The CDR3 runs to 15 residues. V dropped 4 bases and J dropped 4; count of bases not matched to a gene: 5. CDR3 region: CASSTGTSEYNEQFF. The DNA for the CDR3 is TGTGCCAGCAGCACGGGGACTAGCGAATACAATGAGCAGTTCTTC.

The chain joins TRBV24-1 to TRBJ1-2, with 8 bases matching TRBD1. Germline CDR1 is KGHDR and CDR2 is SFDVKD. This CDR3 is 14 amino acids long. Trimming took 4 bases from V and 4 from J; bases not matched to a gene: 4. The CDR3 sequence: CATSEATGGYGYTF. The CDR3 DNA is TGTGCCACCAGTGAAGCCACAGGGGGCTATGGCTACACCTTC.

The CDR3 DNA sequence: TGTGCCAGCAGGGCGGGGGCCGGGGAAGCTTTCTTT. Its translation: CASRAGAGEAFF. The V call is TRBV12-3 or TRBV12-4, the J call TRBJ1-1; D might be TRBD1 (6 bases). This CDR3 spans 12 amino acids. V dropped 6 bases and J dropped 8 bases, with 13 bases sitting between them.

CDR3 bases: TGTGCCAGCATCAGGGACAGGGGCATCTACGAGCAGTACTTC. Its translation: CASIRDRGIYEQYF. The chain has TRBV6-6 and TRBJ2-7; 10 bases agree with TRBD1. The CDR3 has 14 residues. The junction had 6 bases not matched to a gene; V was cut back by 7 bases and J by 3 bases. Germline assignment: CDR1 MNHNY and CDR2 SVGAGI (reference sequence).

V usage is TRBV13 and J usage is TRBJ2-2; D remains ambiguous. This CDR3 comprises 14 residues. V lost 0 bases and J 2 bases, leaving 4 bases between the germline ends. Germline CDR1 reads PRHDT; CDR2 reads FYEKMQ (reference sequence). This CDR3 reads CASSLGLNTGELFF. CDR3 coding DNA: TGTGCCAGCAGCTTAGGATTAAACACCGGGGAGCTGTTTTTT.

This chain uses TRBV24-1 with TRBJ2-1; 7 nucleotides line up with TRBD1. J gave up 4 bases and V 4 bases, and 6 bases lay outside the gene matches. CDR1 is KGHDR and CDR2 is SFDVKD in the germline V gene. The CDR3 loop spans 15 amino acids. CDR3 nucleotide sequence: TGTGCCACCAGTGAGAAGGGACAGTATTACAATGAGCAGTTCTTC. Translating it yields CATSEKGQYYNEQFF.

The CDR3 nucleotides are TGTGCCACCAGTGATTTGCTTTCGGCAGGGGGTCCCTTGTACCAAGAGACCCAGTACTTC. This sequence encodes CATSDLLSAGGPLYQETQYF. This sequence joins TRBV24-1 and TRBJ2-5; 7 nucleotides line up with TRBD1. V shed 0 bases and J 0 bases; nucleotides not matched to a gene: 15. The CDR3 length is 20 residues. Germline lookup yields CDR1 KGHDR and CDR2 SFDVKD.

V and J are TRBV24-1 and TRBJ2-5; tentative D call: TRBD1 (6 bases). The ends were cut back, 1 base at V and 1 base at J, with 6 bases in the middle. The CDR3 sequence is 14 residues long. Germline CDR1 is KGHDR and CDR2 is SFDVKD. This CDR3 reads CATSDFRGQETQYF. CDR3 sequence (DNA): TGTGCCACCAGTGATTTCAGGGGCCAAGAGACCCAGTACTTC.